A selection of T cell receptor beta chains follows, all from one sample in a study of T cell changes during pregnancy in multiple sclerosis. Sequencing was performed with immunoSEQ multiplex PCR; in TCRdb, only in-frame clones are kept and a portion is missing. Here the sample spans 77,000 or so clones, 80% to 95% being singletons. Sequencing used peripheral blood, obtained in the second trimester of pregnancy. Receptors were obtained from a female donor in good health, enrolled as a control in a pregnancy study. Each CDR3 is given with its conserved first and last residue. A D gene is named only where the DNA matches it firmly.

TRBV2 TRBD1 CATNRGLEETQYF
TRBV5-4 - CASSGLGGYQETQYF
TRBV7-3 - CASSSGSSYNEQFF
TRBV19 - CASSIGSRDFNQPQHF
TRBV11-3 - CASRPRVNTEAFF
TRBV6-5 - CASSSGHEQYF
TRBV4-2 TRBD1 CASSQGGQGAPSQPQHF
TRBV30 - CAWSGQDNYGYTF
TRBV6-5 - CASRPPGGQETQYF
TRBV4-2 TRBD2 CASSQQIAGEYNEQFF
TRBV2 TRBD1 CASRAYRGRGTDTQYF
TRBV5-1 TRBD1 CASSLTRQGTSTDTQYF
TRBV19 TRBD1 CASSIGGRGHGQPQHF
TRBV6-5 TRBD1 CASRQGDQPQHF
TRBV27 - CASSSRGYEQYF
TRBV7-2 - CASTLRGRGGQYF
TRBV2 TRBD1 CASSEGTASTDTQYF
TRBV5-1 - CASSIPGQSEAFF
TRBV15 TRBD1 CATSRDRGHEQYF
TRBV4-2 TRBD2 CASSPPSGVRTGELFF
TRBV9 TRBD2 CASSVASGGRTGELFF
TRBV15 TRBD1 CATSRERDSYNQPQHF
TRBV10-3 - CAIRDSGDTEAFF
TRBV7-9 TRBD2 CASSSILGGETQYF
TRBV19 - CARQRCLTSGNTIYF
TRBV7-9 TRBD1 CASSSTGVHSNQPQHF
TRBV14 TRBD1 CASSQDLRGQSTGELFF
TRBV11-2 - CASTISGIYNSPLHF
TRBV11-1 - CASSQARGTNYGYTF
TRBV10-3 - CAISVDSNEKLFF
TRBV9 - CASSPLNRGSGNTIYF
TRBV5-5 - CASSWRGVGELFF
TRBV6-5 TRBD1 CASSLRTGDGYTF
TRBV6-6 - CATSPGTFSYNEQFF
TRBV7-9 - CASSLAGLGGVSNYGYTF
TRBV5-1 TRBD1 CASSLGDRASEAFF
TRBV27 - CASSALEANYGYTF
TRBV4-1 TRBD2 CASSRGEGLAGGTDTQYF
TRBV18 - CASSPVWRGAERKDGYTF
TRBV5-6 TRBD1 CASSPDRDGNTIYF
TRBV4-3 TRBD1 CASSQALTGEGYANTEAFF
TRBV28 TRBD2 CASSLWSGGTYEQYF
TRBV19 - CASSIERRDGYTF
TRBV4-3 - CASSPSGQGWREQYF
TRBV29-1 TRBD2 CSVSGLAGSYNEQFF
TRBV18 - CASSLDRMNTEAFF
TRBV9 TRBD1 CASSVNRGTGELFF
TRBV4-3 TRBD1 CASSQGTGTGNSPLHF
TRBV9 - CASSAAKGYTF
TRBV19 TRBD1 CASRTRDSGRTEAFF
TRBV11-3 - CASSDEGGGNSPLHF
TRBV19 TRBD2 CASSIPWGGSSSGANVLTF
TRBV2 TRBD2 CASSERRGAEETQYF
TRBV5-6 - CASSLKPNTEAFF
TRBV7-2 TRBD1 CASSYRTGNNSPLHF
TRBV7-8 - CASSLAGSGQETQYF
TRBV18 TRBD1 CASSPGQGAYEQYF
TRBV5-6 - CASSPQGRTDTQYF
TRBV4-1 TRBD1 CASSQERAQGDQPQHF
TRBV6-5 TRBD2 CASSPSGGSYEQYF